The next 29 T cell receptor beta chains were all read from a single sample in a study of CD4 T cells in relation to SARS-CoV-2 and coronaviruses. Unexposed donor CD4+ T cells date from about 2011-2018, before the COVID-19 pandemic. After less than 11 days of culture, CD4+ T cells were isolated. TCRdb keeps only in-frame clones here, not all; method: immunoSEQ multiplex PCR. The repertoire consists of about 28,000 clones, with 74% occurring once and the leading ten covering around 25%. No antigen has been assigned to these receptors. Sequencing was done on a sample of CD4+ T cells from PBMCs, cultured in vitro. The receptors stem from a human donor in good health.

The rearrangement joins TRBV5-6 to TRBJ1-4; D may be TRBD1 (6 bases). Trimming stripped 2 bases from V and 4 bases from J, with 9 bases between. This CDR3 spans 14 amino acids. The germline gives CDR1 SGHDT, CDR2 YYEEEE. The DNA of the CDR3 is TGTGCCAGCAGCTTATACAGGGTTAATGAAAAACTGTTTTTT. This encodes CASSLYRVNEKLFF.

The chain has TRBV3-1 (or the pseudogene TRBV3-2) and TRBJ2-1; 7 bases match TRBD1. This CDR3 has 16 amino acids. J lost 5 bases, V lost 1 base, and 8 bases had no gene match. Germline V gene sequence: CDR1 LGHDT, CDR2 YNNKEL (reference sequence). Here the CDR3 reads CASSQAKATGNNEQFF. The CDR3, as DNA: TGTGCCAGCAGCCAAGCTAAGGCGACAGGGAACAATGAGCAGTTCTTC.

The chain joins TRBV28 to TRBJ2-6; tentatively, D is TRBD2 (6 bases). Trimming removed 11 bases at V and 4 bases at J, with 12 bases between. Germline V CDR1 and CDR2: MDHEN, SYDVKM. The CDR3 runs 13 residues. The CDR3 is CALGSPGANVLTF. DNA of the CDR3: TGTGCCCTCGGGAGTCCAGGGGCCAACGTCCTGACTTTC.

V usage is TRBV3-1 (or the pseudogene TRBV3-2) and J usage is TRBJ1-2; maybe TRBD1 (6 bases). Trimming took 5 bases from V and 6 from J, leaving 19 bases between them. Per germline, CDR1 LGHDT and CDR2 YNNKEL (reference sequence). The CDR3 runs 15 residues. The CDR3 sequence is CASSVDFGGGHGYTF. The CDR3 DNA reads TGTGCCAGCAGCGTAGACTTTGGGGGGGGGCATGGCTACACCTTC.

This clone was seen a few times. J is TRBJ1-2 and V is TRBV5-4; 7 bases line up with TRBD1. Trimming took 3 bases from V and 0 from J; bases not matched to a gene: 5. The CDR3 is 15 residues long. CDR1 is SGHNT and CDR2 is YYREEE in the germline V gene (reference sequence). CDR3 DNA sequence: TGTGCCAGCAGCTCCTCCGGGACAGCTAACTATGGCTACACCTTC. Its protein is CASSSSGTANYGYTF.

The chain is built from TRBV12-5 and TRBJ2-7; perhaps TRBD1 as D (6 bases). Germline-derived CDR1 and CDR2 are LGHNT and FRNRAP. Trimming stripped 2 bases from V and 0 bases from J, with 11 bases between. This CDR3 is 15 amino acids long. This CDR3 reads CASGLSQGSSYEQYF. The CDR3 nucleotides read TGTGCTAGTGGTTTGAGCCAGGGGAGCTCCTACGAGCAGTACTTC.

This clone was detected only a few times. The chain links TRBV5-1 to TRBJ2-1; the D is unclear. Germline CDR1 and CDR2: SGHRS and YFSETQ. This CDR3 is 13 amino acids long. The V and J ends lost 4 bases and 7 bases respectively, with 12 bases between them. The CDR3 here is CASSPFSENEQFF. The CDR3 region has the DNA TGCGCCAGCAGCCCCTTCTCGGAAAATGAGCAGTTCTTC.

This chain joins TRBV7-8 and TRBJ2-2; D not certain. Germline CDR1 SGHVS, CDR2 FQNEAQ. Trimming removed 3 bases at V and 2 bases at J, with 16 bases between. The CDR3 contains 17 residues. The CDR3 region is CASSFDARYINTGELFF. For the CDR3, the DNA is TGTGCCAGCAGCTTCGACGCCCGATACATCAACACCGGGGAGCTGTTTTTT.

The chain links TRBV10-3 to TRBJ1-1, with D maybe TRBD1 (5 bases). The ends were cut back, 4 bases at V and 7 bases at J, with 16 bases in the middle. Germline V CDR1 and CDR2: ENHRY, SYGVKD. This CDR3 contains 14 residues. CDR3 region: CAISGKGPILEAFF. CDR3 nucleotide sequence: TGTGCCATCAGTGGGAAGGGACCGATCCTTGAAGCTTTCTTT.

The V and J genes are TRBV7-6 and TRBJ2-1; 9 bases agree with TRBD2. This CDR3 has 18 amino acids. From germline, CDR1 is SGHVS and CDR2 FNYEAQ. With V trimmed by 3 bases and J by 13 bases, 22 bases remained unmatched. Written as DNA, the CDR3 is TGTGCCAGCAGCTTTATCTACGAACCCCGAGGGGGCGGGGGGGCTCAGTTCTTC. It encodes CASSFIYEPRGGGGAQFF.

CDR3 DNA sequence: TGTGCCAGCAGCGTAGGCTTGTCTGAGACCCAGTACTTC. It encodes CASSVGLSETQYF. The chain links TRBV9 to TRBJ2-5; no firm D call. In germline, CDR1 is SGDLS, CDR2 YYNGEE. This CDR3 has 13 residues. Trimming removed 0 bases at V and 5 bases at J, with 8 bases between.

CDR3 nucleotide sequence: TGTGCCAGCTCCCCGGGGGGTTTTTCACCCCTCCACTTT. It translates to CASSPGGFSPLHF. This chain links TRBV18 with TRBJ1-6, with D possibly matching TRBD1 (5 bases). The CDR3 covers 13 residues. Germline values: CDR1 KGHSH, CDR2 LQKENI. V lost 6 bases and J 9 bases, leaving 12 bases between the germline ends.

This chain joins TRBV4-1 and TRBJ2-3; D is unclear. The germline gives CDR1 MGHRA, CDR2 YSYEKL. Trimming pared 1 base from V and 2 bases from J, leaving 10 bases between. CDR3 length: 15 residues. The CDR3 DNA is TGCGCCAGCAGCCAAGTGGAGCGACCCACAGATACGCAGTATTTT. Its translation: CASSQVERPTDTQYF.

The gene calls are TRBV7-9 and TRBJ2-3; D is ambiguous. CDR1 is SEHNR and CDR2 is FQNEAQ in the germline V gene (reference sequence). V was trimmed by 4 bases and J by 8 bases, leaving 10 bases between them. The length of the CDR3 is 12 residues. The DNA of the CDR3 is TGTGCCAGCAGCTCTGGAATGGGTACGCAGTATTTT. This gives the protein CASSSGMGTQYF.

V usage is TRBV6-2 or TRBV6-3 and J usage is TRBJ2-6; D call uncertain. V lost 4 bases and J 4 bases, leaving 11 bases between the germline ends. This CDR3 contains 15 residues. Germline V gene data show CDR1 as MNHEY and CDR2 as SVGEGT. CDR3 protein: CASSLTPSGANVLTF. DNA of the CDR3: TGTGCCAGCAGTTTAACACCTTCGGGGGCCAACGTCCTGACTTTC.

V usage is TRBV5-1 and J usage is TRBJ2-6; D ambiguous. The V and J ends lost 2 bases and 1 base respectively, with 7 bases between them. Per the germline V gene, CDR1 is SGHRS and CDR2 is YFSETQ. The CDR3 length is 15 residues. This CDR3 is CASSLMGSGANVLTF. The DNA for the CDR3 is TGCGCCAGCAGCTTAATGGGGTCTGGGGCCAACGTCCTGACTTTC.

The chain recombines TRBV6-5 with TRBJ1-4, with D possibly TRBD1 on 5 matching bases. The germline gives CDR1 MNHEY, CDR2 SVGAGI. Trimming pared 0 bases from V and 5 bases from J, leaving 13 bases between. The CDR3 has 16 amino acids. The CDR3 protein is CASSYSLGGLNEKLFF. CDR3 sequence (DNA): TGTGCCAGCAGTTACTCGTTGGGGGGGTTGAATGAAAAACTGTTTTTT.

This clone was observed once. The J gene is TRBJ1-5, the V gene TRBV7-2; D unclear. CDR1 and CDR2 from the germline V gene are SGHTA and FQGNSA. V lost 0 bases and J lost 4, with 13 bases in between. The CDR3 runs to 16 residues. The CDR3 spells CASSLAGSNGNQPQHF. The DNA for the CDR3 is TGTGCCAGCAGCTTAGCAGGGAGTAATGGGAATCAGCCCCAGCATTTT.

The chain is built from TRBV9 and TRBJ1-2; D is undetermined. V lost 0 bases and J 4 bases, leaving 13 bases between the germline ends. The CDR3 length is 15 residues. Looked up from germline, CDR1 is SGDLS and CDR2 is YYNGEE. In nucleotides, the CDR3 is TGTGCCAGCAGCGTAGATCCGACCTTCGGCTATGGCTACACCTTC. It translates to CASSVDPTFGYGYTF.

The rearrangement links TRBV18 to TRBJ1-1; 7 bases align to TRBD1. Germline V gene data show CDR1 as KGHSH and CDR2 as LQKENI. The CDR3 consists of 13 residues. Trimming cost V 5 bases and J 1 base; bases outside gene matches: 1. CDR3 amino acids: CASSTGENTEAFF. CDR3 coding DNA: TGTGCCAGCTCAACAGGGGAGAACACTGAAGCTTTCTTT.

The V and J genes are TRBV5-6 and TRBJ2-7; 12 nucleotides match TRBD2. The CDR3 consists of 13 residues. Unmatched junction bases numbered 2, after V lost 4 bases and J lost 6 bases. Per germline, CDR1 SGHDT and CDR2 YYEEEE. The CDR3 here is CASSRLAGVEQYF. The CDR3 DNA is TGTGCCAGCAGCAGACTAGCGGGAGTCGAGCAGTACTTC.

The V and J genes are TRBV7-3 and TRBJ2-5, with D perhaps matching TRBD1 or TRBD2 (7 bases each). CDR1 SGHTA and CDR2 FQGTGA come from the germline V gene. V was cut by 5 bases and J by 4 bases, with 17 bases left in between. This CDR3 is 15 amino acids long. In nucleotides, the CDR3 is TGTGCCAGCAGCCAGGGGGGACTACAGGGAGAGACCCAGTACTTC. Translation gives CASSQGGLQGETQYF.

V usage is TRBV9 and J usage is TRBJ2-5; TRBD2 might be the D (6 bases). CDR3 length equals 16 residues. Trimming stripped 4 bases from V and 1 base from J, with 17 bases between. Germline V gene data show CDR1 as SGDLS and CDR2 as YYNGEE. This CDR3 is CASSLGGGNLQETQYF. In DNA form, the CDR3 reads TGTGCCAGCAGCTTGGGAGGAGGGAACCTCCAAGAGACCCAGTACTTC.

This chain joins TRBV7-2 and TRBJ1-1; 7 bases map to TRBD1. In germline, CDR1 is SGHTA, CDR2 FQGNSA. The J segment lost 1 base and the V segment lost 1 base, leaving 12 bases of the junction unmatched. The CDR3 spans 18 residues. CDR3 bases: TGTGCCAGCAGCTTAGAGCCTAGGGCGACAGGGAAGAACACTGAAGCTTTCTTT. It encodes CASSLEPRATGKNTEAFF.

The CDR3 region is CASSPQTGPYEQYF. DNA for the CDR3: TGTGCCAGCAGCCCCCAGACAGGGCCCTACGAGCAGTACTTC. The V gene is TRBV7-8, the J gene TRBJ2-7; TRBD1 matches at 7 bases. There are 14 residues in the CDR3. The V gene end was trimmed by 5 bases and the J gene end by 2 bases; junction bases not matched to a gene: 6. Germline lookup yields CDR1 SGHVS and CDR2 FQNEAQ.

The chain has TRBV6-1 and TRBJ1-2; unclear D gene. This CDR3 region has 13 residues. The V end lost 1 base, the J end lost 4 bases, and 7 bases lay between the germline ends. Germline CDR1 is MNHNS and CDR2 is SASEGT. CDR3: CASSEDSLYGYTF. For the CDR3, the DNA is TGTGCCAGCAGTGAAGACAGCCTCTATGGCTACACCTTC.

The chain uses TRBV4-3 and TRBJ2-1, with a possible D match to TRBD2 (5 bases). Germline V gene data show CDR1 as LGHNA and CDR2 as YSLEER. The CDR3 spans 14 residues. V gave up 0 bases and J gave up 7 bases, with 10 bases separating them. The DNA for the CDR3 is TGCGCCAGCAGCCAAGAGGCTAGCTGGAATGAGCAGTTCTTC. It codes for CASSQEASWNEQFF.

This chain uses TRBV19 with TRBJ1-1, with D possibly matching TRBD1 (6 bases). Germline CDR1 and CDR2: LNHDA and SQIVND (reference sequence). The CDR3 has 13 residues. The ends were cut back, 3 bases at V and 7 bases at J, with 12 bases in the middle. The CDR3 protein is CASSMTRGGEAFF. In DNA, the CDR3 is TGTGCCAGTAGTATGACGAGGGGGGGTGAAGCTTTCTTT.

The chain employs TRBV18 and TRBJ2-3; TRBD2 is a possible D gene (6 bases). V was cut by 6 bases and J by 2 bases, with 15 bases left in between. There are 15 residues in the CDR3. The V gene's germline CDR1 is KGHSH and CDR2 LQKENI. The CDR3 region has the DNA TGTGCCAGCTCCCCCCCGGGGGTGCACACAGATACGCAGTATTTT. Protein: CASSPPGVHTDTQYF.